This record covers a single T cell receptor (beta chain). The antigen is unknown. Within the sample, other DNA sequences also encode this same CDR3. There are 12 residues in the CDR3. Germline V gives CDR1 MNHNY, CDR2 SVGAGI (reference sequence). With 4 bases removed from V and 4 bases from J, the gap between germline ends came to 7 bases. This specimen comes from a study of shared clonotypes between healthy human individuals. General study results and limits: All-four-donor shared clonotypes had higher generation probabilities than non-shared clonotypes did. Across four donors, naive CD4 shared approximately 4.5%, naive CD8 over 3%, memory CD4 2.3%, memory CD8 roughly 0.37%.

For sorted subsets, 150 to 200 ng DNA per replicate equaled about 31,000 T cell genomes. The protocol was immunoSEQ multiplex PCR, while the TCRdb copy is restricted to in-frame clones and leaves out a portion. The sample carries over a million clones, approximately 78% recorded once. This clonotype was obtained from a man younger than 35 in good health. Some clones in this sample may be carry-over from other donors' samples. The rearrangement uses TRBV6-6 and TRBJ1-2, with TRBD1 as a possible D gene (6 bases). Specimen: memory CD4+ T cells from PBMCs. Subset denoted: CD45RA-negative fraction. The CDR3: CASSSTGYGYTF. The CDR3 region has the DNA TGTGCCAGCAGTTCGACAGGCTATGGCTACACCTTC.